A single sample is the source of the 22 T cell receptor beta chains below, sequenced in a study of T cells expressing NK-cell markers. TCRdb re-called the 5' RACE reads and catalogs CDR3 proteins one per entry, DNA excluded. There are around 550,000 distinct CDR3 sequences in the sample, with approximately 3.5% held by the top ten. Sequencing used blood T cells: a sorted CD56 or NKG2C T cell subset, CD4+ or CD8+ T cells, or bulk PBMC T cells (not recorded which). These receptors originate from a young man in good health.

V gene TRBV6-4 combines with J gene TRBJ2-7; the D call from TCRdb, TRBD2, cannot be confirmed without DNA. The length of the CDR3 is 13 residues. In germline, CDR1 is MRHNA, CDR2 SNTAGT. CDR3 sequence: CASAKTRTYEQYF.

The chain links TRBV10-3 to TRBJ1-1; TCRdb names TRBD1, which stays unverified in the absence of DNA. This CDR3 comprises 16 residues. The germline CDR1 and CDR2 sequences are ENHRY and SYGVKD. The CDR3 spells CAISAGTGGGKAEAFF.

The chain carries TRBV20-1 and TRBJ2-3; TCRdb calls TRBD2, which cannot be checked without DNA. Germline V gene lookup returns CDR1 DFQATT and CDR2 SNEGSKA (reference sequence). The CDR3 totals 14 residues. The CDR3 reads CSATASGRTDTQYF.

The chain couples TRBV29-1 to TRBJ2-3; the TCRdb D gene call, TRBD1, has no DNA to confirm it. Germline lookup yields CDR1 SQVTM and CDR2 ANQGSEA. The CDR3 has 14 residues. CDR3 loop: CSGGLRGGTDTQYF.

The gene calls are TRBV15 and TRBJ1-5. Germline V gene sequence: CDR1 LNHNV, CDR2 YYDKDF (reference sequence). The CDR3 loop spans 13 amino acids. CDR3 in amino acids: CATSRGWVQPQHF.

The gene calls are TRBV3-1 and TRBJ2-2; TCRdb proposes TRBD2, but this gene call is untestable without DNA. The CDR3 is 18 amino acids. The germline gives CDR1 LGHDT, CDR2 YNNKEL (reference sequence). The CDR3 spells CASSHSVTSGRETGELFF.

The chain employs TRBV10-3 and TRBJ2-3; the TCRdb call, TRBD1, lacks DNA for checking. The CDR3 covers 15 residues. The germline gives CDR1 ENHRY, CDR2 SYGVKD. The CDR3 loop reads CAISDWGGRDDTQYF.

The chain is built from TRBV6-5 and TRBJ2-1; TCRdb's D gene call, TRBD2, goes unchecked for lack of DNA. This CDR3 comprises 16 residues. From germline, CDR1 is MNHEY and CDR2 SVGAGI. The CDR3 loop reads CASSYGRLAGGNEQFF.

The CDR3 reads CASSFRTAQGVVNEQFF. This chain connects TRBV5-1 to TRBJ2-1; TCRdb calls TRBD1, which cannot be checked without DNA. This CDR3 contains 17 residues. Germline V gives CDR1 SGHRS, CDR2 YFSETQ.

The genes are TRBV5-1 and TRBJ1-1. Germline lookup yields CDR1 SGHRS and CDR2 YFSETQ. There are 13 residues in the CDR3. The chain's CDR3 is CASKGLSDTEAFF.

The chain recombines TRBV18 with TRBJ2-5; the TCRdb call, TRBD1, lacks DNA for checking. Germline V gene data show CDR1 as KGHSH and CDR2 as LQKENI. The CDR3 is 15 residues long. CDR3 region: CASSPGQGHQETQYF.

This chain links TRBV20-1 with TRBJ2-5; TCRdb names TRBD1, which stays unverified in the absence of DNA. Per germline, CDR1 DFQATT and CDR2 SNEGSKA (reference sequence). The CDR3 runs to 14 residues. The CDR3: CSARRQGVGETQYF.

The V and J genes are TRBV6-5 and TRBJ2-1; TCRdb selects TRBD1, and the lack of DNA leaves this call unchecked. Germline V gene sequence: CDR1 MNHEY, CDR2 SVGAGI. CDR3 length equals 12 residues. CDR3 region: CASRAGQSDSFF.

This CDR3 reads CASSVASFSDTQYF. This rearrangement joins TRBV9 to TRBJ2-3. Germline V CDR1 and CDR2: SGDLS, YYNGEE. The CDR3 is 14 residues long. Filled out from reference TRBV9 and TRBJ2-3, the complete variable domain reads DSGVTQTPKHLITATGQRVTLRCSPRSGDLSVYWYQQSLDQGLQFLIQYYNGEERAKGNILERFSAQQFPDLHSELNLSSLELGDSALYFCASSVASFSDTQYFGPGTRLTVL.

This rearrangement joins TRBV18 to TRBJ2-5. The CDR3 is 13 amino acids. Germline V gene lookup returns CDR1 KGHSH and CDR2 LQKENI. The CDR3 reads CASSYQSGRDQYF.

The chain is built from TRBV28 and TRBJ2-7; TCRdb picks TRBD1, but there is no DNA to check that call. Germline CDR1 is MDHEN and CDR2 is SYDVKM. This CDR3 comprises 14 residues. The CDR3 sequence is CATKTRGAFYEQYF.

V and J are TRBV7-6 and TRBJ2-5; TCRdb gives TRBD2 as the D gene, but with no DNA this cannot be confirmed. CDR1 SGHVS and CDR2 FNYEAQ come from the germline V gene. This CDR3 is 14 amino acids long. CDR3 amino acids: CASSTRPGLETQYF.

The CDR3 sequence is CSARDLAREASYTF. The genes are TRBV20-1 and TRBJ1-2. This CDR3 comprises 14 residues. Per the germline V gene, CDR1 is DFQATT and CDR2 is SNEGSKA (reference sequence).

The CDR3 reads CSVEDGGGYTF. V gene TRBV29-1 combines with J gene TRBJ1-2. From germline, CDR1 is SQVTM and CDR2 ANQGSEA. The CDR3 length is 11 residues. Supplemented by reference TRBV29-1 and TRBJ1-2, the full variable domain reads SAVISQKPSRDICQRGTSLTIQCQVDSQVTMMFWYRQQPGQSLTLIATANQGSEATYESGFVIDKFPISRPNLTFSTLTVSNMSPEDSSIYLCSVEDGGGYTFGSGTRLTVV.

The chain couples TRBV5-1 to TRBJ2-1. The CDR3 spans 15 residues. The V gene's germline CDR1 is SGHRS and CDR2 YFSETQ. The CDR3 spells CASSLGWGFEMEQFF. Full variable domain (rest looked up from reference TRBV5-1 and TRBJ2-1): KAGVTQTPRYLIKTRGQQVTLSCSPISGHRSVSWYQQTPGQGLQFLFEYFSETQRNKGNFPGRFSGRQFSNSRSEMNVSTLELGDSALYLCASSLGWGFEMEQFFGPGTRLTVL.

The chain employs TRBV6-5 and TRBJ2-7; no DNA is available, so the TRBD1 call from TCRdb remains unchecked. This CDR3 has 13 amino acids. Looked up from germline, CDR1 is MNHEY and CDR2 is SVGAGI. CDR3 residues: CASSGALSYEQYF.

The chain combines TRBV6-1 with TRBJ2-1; the D gene TCRdb calls, TRBD2, cannot be checked with no DNA. Germline CDR1 MNHNS, CDR2 SASEGT. The CDR3 extends over 15 amino acids. The CDR3 is CASSTGTSGLGEQFF.